A single sample is the source of the 15 T cell receptor beta chains below, sequenced in a study of T cells in Graves' hyperthyroidism and ophthalmopathy. RNA transcripts were the template for amplifying TCR beta CDR3 regions. A set of HTBI primers served as the primers for a first-round RT-PCR of the TCR CDR3. TCRdb reanalysed the multiplex PCR reads using MiXCR and keeps one entry per CDR3 protein. This sample has about 340,000 distinct CDR3 sequences; around a fifth occur once, and the top ten carry around 45%. The sample consisted of blood. The source of these receptors is a woman between 45 and 60 years old with Graves' hyperthyroidism.

This clonotype was seen ten or more times. CDR3 nucleotide sequence: TGTGCCAGCAGTTTAGAGGGGACAGGGATTTGGTACGAGCAGTACTTC. It specifies CASSLEGTGIWYEQYF. The rearrangement uses TRBV12-3 or TRBV12-4 and TRBJ2-7, with 9 bases identical to TRBD1. The CDR3 has 16 amino acids. Trimming at V came to 1 base and at J to 4 bases, leaving 8 bases not matched to a gene.

The table lists this clonotype with many counts. The J gene is TRBJ2-1, the V gene TRBV20-1, with 8 positions matching TRBD1. Looked up from germline, CDR1 is DFQATT and CDR2 is SNEGSKA (reference sequence). CDR3 length: 12 residues. The V segment lost 6 bases and the J segment 6 bases; nucleotides outside the gene matches: 4. CDR3 amino acids: CSAAGGINEQFF. In DNA form, the CDR3 reads TGCAGTGCGGCAGGGGGCATCAATGAGCAGTTCTTC.

In this sample, this clonotype turned up a few times. The chain is built from TRBV5-1 and TRBJ2-3; the D gene is possibly TRBD2 (5 bases). V dropped 0 bases and J dropped 5 bases, with 16 bases sitting between them. The CDR3 is made up of 16 amino acids. The germline V gene encodes CDR1 SGHRS and CDR2 YFSETQ. CDR3 region: CASSLGGGSGGDTQYF. The CDR3 DNA sequence: TGCGCCAGCAGCTTGGGAGGCGGAAGCGGTGGAGATACGCAGTATTTT. The whole variable domain, remainder taken from reference TRBV5-1 and TRBJ2-3, is KAGVTQTPRYLIKTRGQQVTLSCSPISGHRSVSWYQQTPGQGLQFLFEYFSETQRNKGNFPGRFSGRQFSNSRSEMNVSTLELGDSALYLCASSLGGGSGGDTQYFGPGTRLTVL.

This chain uses TRBV5-6 with TRBJ1-4; D unresolved. The CDR3 is made up of 14 amino acids. Germline CDR1 is SGHDT and CDR2 is YYEEEE. V was shortened by 0 bases and J by 8 bases, with 11 bases between the two germline ends. The CDR3 loop is CASSLATGKEKLFF. For the CDR3, the DNA is TGTGCCAGCAGCTTGGCAACGGGAAAAGAAAAACTGTTTTTT.

At least ten counts were recorded for this clonotype. This chain joins TRBV14 and TRBJ1-1; D remains ambiguous. The CDR3 is 15 residues long. The germline V gene encodes CDR1 SGHDN and CDR2 FVKESK. The V end lost 0 bases, the J end lost 3 bases, and 11 bases lay between the germline ends. DNA of the CDR3: TGTGCCAGCAGCCAAGAAAAGGGCCTTTACACTGAAGCTTTCTTT. Translating gives CASSQEKGLYTEAFF.

This clonotype was observed at least ten times. The chain uses TRBV7-2 and TRBJ2-3; 8 nucleotides line up with TRBD2. The germline V gene encodes CDR1 SGHTA and CDR2 FQGNSA. The CDR3 consists of 15 residues. V lost 3 bases and J lost 6; bases outside the gene matches: 8. CDR3 in amino acids: CASSFDGGAGDTQYF. The CDR3 bases are TGTGCCAGCAGCTTTGACGGGGGGGCGGGGGATACGCAGTATTTT.

This clonotype was picked up many times. The V call is TRBV5-1, the J call TRBJ2-1, with 13 positions matching TRBD2. There are 15 residues in the CDR3. V was clipped by 5 bases and J by 6 bases; unmatched bases: 5. The germline CDR1 and CDR2 sequences are SGHRS and YFSETQ. The CDR3 DNA follows: TGCGCCAGCAGTGTCACTAGCGGGAGGGCCAATGAGCAGTTCTTC. It translates to CASSVTSGRANEQFF. Based on the CDR3 plus reference TRBV5-1 and TRBJ2-1, the full variable domain is KAGVTQTPRYLIKTRGQQVTLSCSPISGHRSVSWYQQTPGQGLQFLFEYFSETQRNKGNFPGRFSGRQFSNSRSEMNVSTLELGDSALYLCASSVTSGRANEQFFGPGTRLTVL.

This clonotype has ten or more counts. The chain carries TRBV6-1 and TRBJ1-1; TRBD1 matches at 7 bases. Germline CDR1 reads MNHNS; CDR2 reads SASEGT. Losses at the gene ends were 8 bases for V and 8 bases for J; bases not matched to a gene: 14. The CDR3 has 14 residues. CDR3 region: CASSILGQGVEAFF. The DNA for the CDR3 is TGTGCCAGCTCGATACTCGGCCAGGGGGTAGAAGCTTTCTTT.

The genes are TRBV12-3 or TRBV12-4 and TRBJ1-1, with 9 bases fitting TRBD1. The CDR3 loop spans 13 amino acids. After removal of 5 bases from V and 6 bases from J, the junction contained 4 bases not matched to a gene. This CDR3 reads CASSPTGGAEAFF. The CDR3 DNA is TGTGCCAGCAGTCCCACAGGGGGCGCTGAAGCTTTCTTT.

In its sample, this clonotype was seen many times. The chain carries TRBV18 and TRBJ1-1; D is unclear. The CDR3 length is 15 residues. Germline-derived CDR1 and CDR2 are KGHSH and LQKENI. The V end was cut by 0 bases, the J end by 4 bases, with 12 bases between. The CDR3 region is CASSPPGLGSTEAFF. CDR3 DNA sequence: TGTGCCAGCTCACCACCGGGTCTGGGCTCCACTGAAGCTTTCTTT.

At least ten counts were recorded for this clonotype. This chain uses TRBV3-1 with TRBJ1-5, with unresolved D. Trimming removed 1 base at V and 5 bases at J, with 9 bases between. The germline gives CDR1 LGHDT, CDR2 YNNKEL (reference sequence). The CDR3 loop spans 14 amino acids. CDR3 bases: TGTGCCAGCAGCCAAGTTCCCCAAGATCAGCCCCAGCATTTT. It specifies CASSQVPQDQPQHF.

This clonotype was found a few times. The gene calls are TRBV5-8 and TRBJ1-2, with 8 nucleotides matching TRBD1. CDR3 length: 16 residues. The junction had 7 bases not matched to a gene; V was cut back by 0 bases and J by 3 bases. The germline V gene encodes CDR1 SGHTS and CDR2 YDEGEE. The DNA of the CDR3 is TGTGCCAGCAGCTTGGGGGTCAGGGGGCATGACTATGGCTACACCTTC. This codes for CASSLGVRGHDYGYTF.

There are a few counts of this clonotype. The rearrangement uses TRBV29-1 and TRBJ1-1, with TRBD1 matching over 9 bases. This CDR3 has 13 residues. Trimming cost V 7 bases and J 2 bases; bases outside gene matches: 5. The germline CDR1 and CDR2 sequences are SQVTM and ANQGSEA. The CDR3 is CSANRGHNTEAFF. The CDR3 nucleotides read TGCAGCGCGAACAGGGGGCATAACACTGAAGCTTTCTTT.

This clonotype was picked up many times. The chain has TRBV20-1 and TRBJ2-7; possibly TRBD2 for D (6 bases). V was clipped by 2 bases and J by 2 bases, with 10 bases between them. Germline lookup yields CDR1 DFQATT and CDR2 SNEGSKA (reference sequence). The CDR3 has 13 residues. The CDR3 spells CSARIPGAYEQYF. The CDR3 DNA sequence: TGCAGTGCTAGAATTCCGGGGGCCTACGAGCAGTACTTC.

The genes are TRBV4-1 and TRBJ2-7, with D possibly called TRBD1 or TRBD2 (5 bases each). CDR1 MGHRA and CDR2 YSYEKL come from the germline V gene. V dropped 0 bases and J dropped 6 bases, with 18 bases sitting between them. The CDR3 has 16 residues. The CDR3: CASSQDSWDLPFEQYF. CDR3 coding DNA: TGCGCCAGCAGCCAAGATAGTTGGGACCTACCGTTCGAGCAGTACTTC.